These 5 T cell receptor beta chains share one sample of origin, sequenced in a study of blood T cells in healthy people across ages. PCR was performed a second time for about 6 to 12 cycles using a sample-barcoded 5' primer and a J-beta primer mix. One entry per CDR3 protein results from TCRdb running MiXCR on the 5' RACE reads. Counted here are about 650,000 distinct CDR3 sequences, around 50% occurring once; the ten biggest clones make up roughly 12%. Sequencing was done on a sample of blood. The receptor source for this set is an elderly woman in good health.

This clonotype was seen just once. The chain employs TRBV27 and TRBJ2-3; 7 bases match TRBD2. The CDR3 is 17 amino acids. The V and J ends lost 5 bases and 3 bases, in that order; junction bases with no gene match: 14. Germline values: CDR1 MNHEY, CDR2 SMNVEV (reference sequence). The CDR3 sequence is CASSMGTGTNITDTQYF. As DNA, the CDR3 is TGTGCCAGCAGTATGGGGACCGGGACTAACATAACAGATACGCAGTATTTT.

This clonotype was seen many times. The rearrangement joins TRBV5-1 to TRBJ1-6; no reliable D call. V lost 4 bases and J lost 7, with 12 bases in between. The CDR3 sequence is 14 residues long. CDR1 is SGHRS and CDR2 is YFSETQ in the germline V gene. The DNA for the CDR3 is TGCGCCAGCAGCCTGCTCGGTGCCAATTCACCCCTCCACTTT. This sequence encodes CASSLLGANSPLHF.

The rearrangement uses TRBV6-2 or TRBV6-3 and TRBJ2-2; D tentatively reads TRBD1 or TRBD2 (5 bases each). Germline V lookup: CDR1 MNHEY, CDR2 SVGEGT. V lost 2 bases and J 7 bases, leaving 17 bases between the germline ends. The CDR3 is 16 amino acids. The CDR3 DNA reads TGTGCCAGCAGTTACGCCCCCGGGGCCGGAGTCGGGGAGCTGTTTTTT. Residues: CASSYAPGAGVGELFF.

This clonotype was picked up many times. The chain is built from TRBV2 and TRBJ2-1; D is unclear. This CDR3 has 11 residues. CDR1 is SNHLY and CDR2 is FYNNEI in the germline V gene. The V end was cut by 9 bases, the J end by 8 bases, with 11 bases between. The CDR3 DNA reads TGTGCCAGAGCAGAACTGGATGAGCAGTTCTTC. Amino acid sequence: CARAELDEQFF.

This clonotype showed up many times. The chain couples TRBV3-1 to TRBJ2-7; 11 bases agree with TRBD2. After removal of 4 bases from V and 3 bases from J, the junction contained 8 bases not matched to a gene. Germline CDR1 is LGHDT and CDR2 is YNNKEL (reference sequence). CDR3 size: 16 residues. CDR3 loop: CASSPTRLAGNYEQYF. Written as DNA, the CDR3 is TGTGCCAGCAGCCCGACTCGACTAGCGGGAAACTACGAGCAGTACTTC.